The 28 T cell receptor beta chains below all came from one sample that was sequenced in a study of tissue T cells after allogeneic stem cell transplantation. TCRdb's copy holds only in-frame clones and misses some; the assay was immunoSEQ multiplex PCR. The profile shows approximately 3,300 clones, approximately 70% of them singletons. Sequencing used tissue from the right colon, obtained at autopsy. The receptors were sampled from a male donor at least 60 years old with lung cancer.

The chain uses TRBV18 and TRBJ2-1; TRBD2 is a possible D gene (5 bases). Germline V gene data show CDR1 as KGHSH and CDR2 as LQKENI. The CDR3 totals 15 residues. V was pared by 5 bases and J by 3 bases, with 14 bases between. The CDR3 sequence is CASSEWERDYNEQFF. CDR3 DNA sequence: TGTGCCAGCTCAGAATGGGAGAGGGACTACAATGAGCAGTTCTTC.

V is TRBV7-9 and J is TRBJ1-1, with TRBD1 as a possible D gene (6 bases). Trimming took 0 bases from V and 6 from J, leaving 11 bases between them. Germline CDR1 reads SEHNR; CDR2 reads FQNEAQ (reference sequence). The CDR3 extends over 14 amino acids. Here the CDR3 DNA reads TGTGCCAGCAGCTTAGCGTCGGGGGCCCCTGAAGCTTTCTTT. This encodes CASSLASGAPEAFF.

V and J are TRBV4-2 and TRBJ2-7; D uncertain. V lost 1 base to trimming and J lost 4 bases, with 11 bases between them. Germline loops: CDR1 LGHNA, CDR2 YNFKEQ. CDR3 length: 14 amino acids. DNA of the CDR3: TGTGCCAGCAGCCAAGGTTTTTCGGAATACGAGCAGTACTTC. Its protein product is CASSQGFSEYEQYF.

The chain uses TRBV12-3 or TRBV12-4 and TRBJ1-2, with D hard to call. CDR3 length equals 13 residues. V dropped 2 bases and J dropped 8 bases, with 12 bases sitting between them. The CDR3 region is CASSLRQWSGYTF. The CDR3 nucleotides are TGTGCCAGCAGTTTACGACAATGGAGCGGCTACACCTTC.

V usage is TRBV12-2 and J usage is TRBJ1-2. TRBV12-2 is given as a pseudogene. The CDR3 spans 14 residues. The CDR3 loop is CASRFGPIHYGYTF. The CDR3 region has the DNA TGTGCAAGTCGCTTCGGGCCGATTCATTATGGCTACACCTTC.

This sequence joins TRBV28 and TRBJ2-7; perhaps D is TRBD1 or TRBD2 (6 bases each). The CDR3 runs 18 residues. The V and J ends lost 3 bases and 3 bases respectively, with 24 bases between them. CDR1 is MDHEN, CDR2 SYDVKM, per germline. The CDR3 DNA follows: TGTGCCAGCAGTTTTGCACCCGTTGGGGGGACACGGAGCTACGAGCAGTACTTC. Its translation: CASSFAPVGGTRSYEQYF.

The CDR3: CASSYSTENYGYTF. The CDR3, as DNA: TGTGCCAGCAGTTACTCGACAGAGAACTATGGCTACACCTTC. The chain recombines TRBV6-5 with TRBJ1-2; D possibly corresponds to TRBD1 (5 bases). The V end lost 0 bases, the J end lost 2 bases, and 7 bases lay between the germline ends. CDR1 is MNHEY, CDR2 SVGAGI, per germline. The CDR3 is made up of 14 amino acids.

The V and J genes are TRBV12-3 or TRBV12-4 and TRBJ2-4; 7 bases are a match to TRBD1. CDR3 size: 12 residues. The junction had 8 bases not matched to a gene; V was cut back by 5 bases and J by 13 bases. CDR3 coding DNA: TGTGCCAGCAGTCCAACGGGACAGACACAGTACTTC. Its protein product is CASSPTGQTQYF.

This clone was picked up one time. This chain links TRBV19 with TRBJ2-7; D uncertain. CDR1 and CDR2 from the germline V gene are LNHDA and SQIVND (reference sequence). This CDR3 spans 13 amino acids. V gave up 4 bases and J gave up 3 bases, with 10 bases separating them. In nucleotides, the CDR3 is TGTGCCAGTAGTAAAGGCCGAGGCTACGAGCAGTACTTC. This encodes CASSKGRGYEQYF.

The CDR3 sequence is CASRTGTGVYGYTF. CDR3 coding DNA: TGTGCCAGCAGGACCGGGACAGGGGTATATGGCTACACCTTC. V and J are TRBV2 and TRBJ1-2, with 10 bases fitting TRBD1. The V and J ends lost 6 bases and 5 bases, in that order; junction bases with no gene match: 6. Looked up from germline, CDR1 is SNHLY and CDR2 is FYNNEI. CDR3 length: 14 residues.

The chain recombines TRBV25-1 with TRBJ2-3, with D hard to call. The CDR3 spans 12 residues. Trimming took 3 bases from V and 4 from J, leaving 5 bases between them. The germline CDR1 and CDR2 sequences are MGHDK and SYGVNS. CDR3 coding DNA: TGTGCCAGCAGTGAGGTGGCAGATACGCAGTATTTT. Protein sequence: CASSEVADTQYF.

This clone has a handful of counts. Here the CDR3 reads CATSDTGSTMAQHF. The CDR3 DNA is TGTGCCACCAGTGACACAGGGTCTACTATGGCCCAGCATTTT. The rearrangement links TRBV24-1 to TRBJ1-5; maybe TRBD1 (6 bases). There are 14 residues in the CDR3. The germline V and J ends were trimmed by 4 bases and 11 bases, with 17 bases remaining between them. Germline loops: CDR1 KGHDR, CDR2 SFDVKD.

The J gene is TRBJ2-3, the V gene TRBV29-1; TRBD1 agrees at 8 bases. This CDR3 is built from 17 residues. Germline trimming cut 3 bases from V and 2 bases from J; bases unmatched to any gene: 13. The germline CDR1 and CDR2 sequences are SQVTM and ANQGSEA. CDR3 protein: CSVEATSGGLDTDTQYF. As DNA, the CDR3 is TGCAGCGTTGAGGCGACCTCAGGGGGCCTCGACACAGATACGCAGTATTTT.

This clone has more than one count but fewer than ten. J is TRBJ1-1 and V is TRBV27; D is ambiguous. CDR1 is MNHEY and CDR2 is SMNVEV in the germline V gene (reference sequence). The CDR3 contains 13 residues. Trimming left V 4 bases short and J 4 bases short, with 10 bases between. The CDR3 region has the DNA TGTGCCAGCAGTTCTTTGCAGACCACTGAAGCTTTCTTT. As protein: CASSSLQTTEAFF.

CDR3 in DNA: TGCGCCAGCAGCCAAGAGGTTGGGGTAGGACAGCAGTACTTC. This sequence encodes CASSQEVGVGQQYF. The genes are TRBV4-3 and TRBJ2-7; D not resolved. This CDR3 has 14 amino acids. With 0 bases removed from V and 8 bases from J, the gap between germline ends came to 14 bases. The germline V gene has CDR1 LGHNA and CDR2 YSLEER.

The chain uses TRBV7-2 and TRBJ1-4, with D possibly TRBD1 on 5 matching bases. The germline CDR1 and CDR2 sequences are SGHTA and FQGNSA. The CDR3 extends over 15 amino acids. With 5 bases removed from V and 3 bases from J, the gap between germline ends came to 13 bases. The CDR3 bases are TGTGCCAGCAGCCCCCAGGGCCTCGCTAATGAAAAACTGTTTTTT. Translation: CASSPQGLANEKLFF.

The chain employs TRBV18 and TRBJ1-1; no definite D call. From germline, CDR1 is KGHSH and CDR2 LQKENI. The CDR3 is 11 residues long. V was cut by 6 bases and J by 2 bases, with 4 bases left in between. In DNA form, the CDR3 reads TGTGCCAGCTCTCCTAACACTGAAGCTTTCTTT. Its translation is CASSPNTEAFF.

The chain combines TRBV24-1 with TRBJ1-2, with TRBD1 identical over 7 bases. CDR1 and CDR2 from the germline V gene are KGHDR and SFDVKD. The V segment lost 3 bases and the J segment 5 bases; nucleotides outside the gene matches: 5. This CDR3 is built from 14 residues. This CDR3 reads CATSDVDRTYGYTF. In DNA, the CDR3 is TGTGCCACCAGTGATGTGGACAGGACGTATGGCTACACCTTC.

V and J are TRBV28 and TRBJ2-1; 9 positions match TRBD2. Trimming cost V 6 bases and J 2 bases; bases outside gene matches: 5. Germline V lookup: CDR1 MDHEN, CDR2 SYDVKM. CDR3 length: 15 amino acids. CDR3 sequence reads: CASRKAGGTYNEQFF. The CDR3 DNA follows: TGTGCCAGCAGAAAAGCGGGAGGAACCTACAATGAGCAGTTCTTC.

Only one count was recorded for this clone. The chain couples TRBV4-2 to TRBJ2-3, with 11 bases fitting TRBD2. Losses at the gene ends were 0 bases for V and 9 bases for J; bases not matched to a gene: 5. Germline CDR1 and CDR2: LGHNA and YNFKEQ. The CDR3 is 15 amino acids. The CDR3 nucleotides are TGTGCCAGCAGCCAAGAACTAGCGGGAGCCCTGACGCAGTATTTT. This encodes CASSQELAGALTQYF.

V usage is TRBV7-9 and J usage is TRBJ1-2; D is unclear. V lost 2 bases, J lost 6 bases, and 7 bases lay in between. The CDR3 contains 12 residues. Germline lookup yields CDR1 SEHNR and CDR2 FQNEAQ (reference sequence). CDR3: CASSLRGNGYTF. CDR3 coding DNA: TGTGCCAGCAGCTTACGCGGAAATGGCTACACCTTC.

The chain has TRBV7-9 and TRBJ2-4; tentatively, D is TRBD1 or TRBD2 (5 bases each). Germline lookup yields CDR1 SEHNR and CDR2 FQNEAQ (reference sequence). CDR3 length: 16 residues. Trimming removed 5 bases at V and 1 base at J, with 15 bases between. The CDR3 reads CASSPRVGDAKNIQYF. CDR3 bases: TGTGCCAGCAGCCCAAGGGTGGGGGACGCCAAAAACATTCAGTACTTC. Combining the CDR3 with reference TRBV7-9 and TRBJ2-4 gives the whole variable domain DTGVSQNPRHKITKRGQNVTFRCDPISEHNRLYWYRQTLGQGPEFLTYFQNEAQLEKSRLLSDRFSAERPKGSFSTLEIQRTEQGDSAMYLCASSPRVGDAKNIQYFGAGTRLSVL.

This clone was observed a few times. The chain recombines TRBV6-5 with TRBJ1-5; the D is unclear. Per germline, CDR1 MNHEY and CDR2 SVGAGI. The CDR3 length is 13 residues. V lost 4 bases, J lost 9 bases, and 13 bases lay in between. CDR3: CASSSAAGRPQHF. CDR3 bases: TGTGCCAGCAGTTCAGCGGCGGGAAGGCCCCAGCATTTT.

The chain carries TRBV10-3 and TRBJ2-3; D gene uncertain. The CDR3 has 12 amino acids. V gave up 2 bases and J gave up 0 bases, with 0 bases separating them. Germline loops: CDR1 ENHRY, CDR2 SYGVKD. The CDR3 nucleotides read TGTGCCATCAGTGAGAGCACAGATACGCAGTATTTT. It codes for CAISESTDTQYF.

The chain joins TRBV10-3 to TRBJ2-4; tentative D call: TRBD1 (6 bases). This CDR3 contains 15 residues. The germline V and J ends were trimmed by 1 base and 8 bases, with 15 bases remaining between them. Germline CDR1 reads ENHRY; CDR2 reads SYGVKD. CDR3 sequence (DNA): TGTGCCATCAGTGAGTTACAGGGTTCGGGACACATTCAGTACTTC. It encodes CAISELQGSGHIQYF.

This clone has only a few counts. CDR3 in DNA: TGCGCCAGCTCCGGACAGGGGAAGAACACTGAAGCTTTCTTT. Translating gives CASSGQGKNTEAFF. The J gene is TRBJ1-1, the V gene TRBV10-1, with TRBD1 matching over 9 bases. CDR1 WNHNN and CDR2 SYGVQD come from the germline V gene (reference sequence). This CDR3 region has 14 residues. V was clipped by 8 bases and J by 1 base; unmatched bases: 5.

This chain uses TRBV7-2 with TRBJ1-2; 7 nucleotides line up with TRBD1. V lost 4 bases, J lost 7 bases, and 12 bases stayed unmatched. The CDR3 spans 15 residues. The germline V gene encodes CDR1 SGHTA and CDR2 FQGNSA. The CDR3 protein is CASSSRAGGGAGYTF. CDR3 DNA sequence: TGTGCCAGCAGCTCGAGAGCCGGAGGGGGCGCTGGCTACACCTTC.

The rearrangement links TRBV7-9 to TRBJ1-2, with 7 positions matching TRBD1. Germline loops: CDR1 SEHNR, CDR2 FQNEAQ (reference sequence). Trimming took 4 bases from V and 6 from J; bases not matched to a gene: 5. The CDR3 is made up of 13 amino acids. The chain's CDR3 is CASSSGTEDGYTF. The CDR3 region has the DNA TGTGCCAGCAGCTCCGGGACAGAGGATGGCTACACCTTC.